One and the same sample provided the 31 T cell receptor beta chains below, sequenced in a study of T-cell reconstitution after alpha-beta-depleted transplantation in children. Construction of the TCRbeta library involved unique molecular identifiers. TCRdb reprocessed the PCR reads with MiXCR, giving one entry per CDR3 protein. The sample has 420,000 or so distinct CDR3 sequences, 11% seen once. The sample was PBMCs from the stem cell graft donor, taken from the stem cell graft. Every receptor here comes from a human donor who donated a stem cell graft to a child with acute myeloid leukemia.

There are many counts of this clonotype. The chain links TRBV7-6 to TRBJ2-1; D gene unclear. Germline CDR1 and CDR2: SGHVS and FNYEAQ. The V and J ends lost 2 bases and 6 bases respectively, with 8 bases between them. The CDR3 is 13 amino acids. This chain's CDR3 is CASSLNSVNEQFF. The CDR3 region has the DNA TGTGCCAGCAGCTTAAATAGTGTCAATGAGCAGTTCTTC.

In its sample, this clonotype was seen many times. CDR3 in amino acids: CASSLNQATNTEAFF. The DNA for the CDR3 is TGTGCCAGCAGTTTAAACCAGGCTACGAACACTGAAGCTTTCTTT. The chain joins TRBV12-3 or TRBV12-4 to TRBJ1-1; D remains unclear. This CDR3 comprises 15 residues. V shed 2 bases and J shed 1 base, with 11 bases lying between them.

This clonotype was seen more than once but under ten times. The chain couples TRBV7-8 to TRBJ2-7, with D perhaps TRBD2 (7 bases). Germline CDR1 reads SGHVS; CDR2 reads FQNEAQ. Between the trimmed V and J ends, which lost 1 base and 0 bases, there was a span of 13 bases. The CDR3 spans 16 residues. CDR3 sequence (DNA): TGTGCCAGCAGCTTAGGAGGGGGGGCTAGCTCCTACGAGCAGTACTTC. It yields the protein CASSLGGGASSYEQYF.

This clonotype has a handful of counts. The chain is built from TRBV11-2 and TRBJ2-2; possibly TRBD1 or TRBD2 for D (5 bases each). The CDR3 extends over 18 amino acids. The germline V and J ends were trimmed by 3 bases and 2 bases, with 19 bases remaining between them. Germline CDR1 reads SGHAT; CDR2 reads FQNNGV. The CDR3 is CASSFLGVGRTNTGELFF. CDR3 nucleotides: TGTGCCAGCAGCTTCTTAGGGGTTGGACGGACTAACACCGGGGAGCTGTTTTTT.

The V and J genes are TRBV20-1 and TRBJ2-1, with a possible D match to TRBD1 (6 bases). Trimming took off 6 bases at V and 2 bases at J, with 14 bases between the two ends. The CDR3 contains 14 residues. Germline values: CDR1 DFQATT, CDR2 SNEGSKA (reference sequence). CDR3 sequence: CSAAQGRTYNEQFF. In DNA form, the CDR3 reads TGCAGTGCGGCCCAGGGGCGAACCTACAATGAGCAGTTCTTC.

This clonotype has at least ten counts. The genes are TRBV10-3 and TRBJ2-3; D may correspond to TRBD1 or TRBD2 (5 bases each). In germline, CDR1 is ENHRY, CDR2 SYGVKD. The CDR3 loop spans 15 amino acids. Between the trimmed V and J ends, which lost 5 bases and 3 bases, there was a span of 15 bases. The CDR3 DNA reads as TGTGCCATCAGTACTGAGAGAGGGGCAACAGATACGCAGTATTTT. This codes for CAISTERGATDTQYF.

This clonotype was detected only a few times. The chain recombines TRBV5-5 with TRBJ2-6, with no clear D. The CDR3 length is 14 residues. Trimming left V 2 bases short and J 6 bases short, with 9 bases between. Germline V gene lookup returns CDR1 SGHKS and CDR2 YYEKEE (reference sequence). Here the CDR3 reads CASSFIREANVLTF. The DNA for the CDR3 is TGTGCCAGCAGCTTTATTAGGGAGGCCAACGTCCTGACTTTC.

The genes are TRBV20-1 and TRBJ2-6; D is unclear. The germline gives CDR1 DFQATT, CDR2 SNEGSKA (reference sequence). The CDR3 has 15 residues. The V end was cut by 0 bases, the J end by 4 bases, with 10 bases between. For the CDR3, the DNA is TGCAGTGCTAGAGATCCAGCTACGGGGGCCAACGTCCTGACTTTC. It specifies CSARDPATGANVLTF.

The table lists this clonotype with a few counts. J is TRBJ2-7 and V is TRBV7-2; no clear D. The germline V gene has CDR1 SGHTA and CDR2 FQGNSA. V was pared by 5 bases and J by 4 bases, with 18 bases between. The CDR3 sequence is 15 residues long. The CDR3: CASSPRVDLGYEQYF. DNA of the CDR3: TGTGCCAGCAGCCCCCGGGTGGACCTCGGGTACGAGCAGTACTTC.

The chain has TRBV5-1 and TRBJ1-1; D may be TRBD1 (5 bases). In germline, CDR1 is SGHRS, CDR2 YFSETQ. V lost 4 bases, J lost 0 bases, and 13 bases lay in between. This CDR3 is 15 amino acids long. The CDR3 region is CASSPRGHLNTEAFF. In DNA form, the CDR3 reads TGCGCCAGCAGCCCAAGAGGACACCTGAACACTGAAGCTTTCTTT.

The rearrangement joins TRBV30 to TRBJ2-7; TRBD1 aligns across 8 bases. The CDR3 has 14 amino acids. CDR1 GTSNPN and CDR2 SVGIG come from the germline V gene (reference sequence). Trimming at V came to 0 bases and at J to 3 bases, leaving 4 bases not matched to a gene. In DNA, the CDR3 is TGTGCCTGGAGTGTACCGGGACAGGTCTACGAGCAGTACTTC. This codes for CAWSVPGQVYEQYF.

This clonotype was found a few times. This chain uses TRBV25-1 with TRBJ2-5, with 12 positions matching TRBD2. The CDR3 runs 14 residues. CDR1 and CDR2 (germline): MGHDK, SYGVNS. J gave up 5 bases and V 8 bases, and 6 bases lay outside the gene matches. The CDR3 sequence is CASSSGRALETQYF. In DNA, the CDR3 is TGTGCCAGCTCTAGCGGGAGGGCCTTGGAGACCCAGTACTTC.

This clonotype showed up many times. The chain combines TRBV27 with TRBJ2-4, with 9 nucleotides matching TRBD1. CDR3 length: 15 residues. V gave up 8 bases and J gave up 2 bases; unmatched junction bases: 7. Germline V gene data show CDR1 as MNHEY and CDR2 as SMNVEV (reference sequence). The CDR3 loop reads CASRGTGKTKNIQYF. CDR3 DNA sequence: TGTGCCAGCCGGGGGACAGGGAAAACCAAAAACATTCAGTACTTC.

This chain connects TRBV6-1 to TRBJ2-2, with D uncertain. Trimming removed 0 bases at V and 6 bases at J, with 5 bases between. This CDR3 contains 13 residues. The germline V gene has CDR1 MNHNS and CDR2 SASEGT. CDR3 in DNA: TGTGCCAGCAGTGAAGCAGGGCCCGGGGAGCTGTTTTTT. It translates to CASSEAGPGELFF.

This clonotype came up a few times. The V call is TRBV7-6, the J call TRBJ2-2, with D perhaps TRBD1 or TRBD2 (6 bases each). The CDR3 length is 15 residues. Looked up from germline, CDR1 is SGHVS and CDR2 is FNYEAQ. V gave up 6 bases and J gave up 3 bases, with 14 bases separating them. The CDR3 loop is CASSWRGVDTGELFF. The CDR3 nucleotides read TGTGCCAGCAGTTGGAGGGGGGTCGACACCGGGGAGCTGTTTTTT.

CDR3 in amino acids: CASMDGSGTDTQYF. CDR3 nucleotides: TGTGCCAGCATGGACGGGAGTGGCACAGATACGCAGTATTTT. The chain has TRBV2 and TRBJ2-3; the D gene is possibly TRBD2 (6 bases). Germline assignment: CDR1 SNHLY and CDR2 FYNNEI. V shed 7 bases and J shed 1 base, with 12 bases lying between them. This CDR3 comprises 14 residues. The whole variable domain, filled in from reference TRBV2 and TRBJ2-3, reads EPEVTQTPSHQVTQMGQEVILRCVPISNHLYFYWYRQILGQKVEFLVSFYNNEISEKSEIFDDQFSVERPDGSNFTLKIRSTKLEDSAMYFCASMDGSGTDTQYFGPGTRLTVL.

The chain carries TRBV7-9 and TRBJ1-2, with D perhaps TRBD1 (5 bases). The germline V and J ends were trimmed by 6 bases and 7 bases, with 18 bases remaining between them. The germline CDR1 and CDR2 sequences are SEHNR and FQNEAQ (reference sequence). CDR3 length: 14 residues. The CDR3 coding sequence is TGTGCCAGCAGAATGGGGGAAGGTGTAGTTGGCTACACCTTC. Its translation: CASRMGEGVVGYTF.

This clonotype was seen repeatedly, ten times or more. The chain couples TRBV5-5 to TRBJ1-2; no clear D. Germline loops: CDR1 SGHKS, CDR2 YYEKEE (reference sequence). Trimming removed 0 bases from V and 5 bases from J, with 14 bases in between. CDR3 size: 15 residues. CDR3 nucleotides: TGTGCCAGCAGCTTGGCTCCCCCCGGCTCTTATGGCTACACCTTC. The encoded protein is CASSLAPPGSYGYTF.

This clonotype was recorded a few times. The chain combines TRBV30 with TRBJ2-1; D is undetermined. Trimming removed 2 bases from V and 8 bases from J, with 10 bases in between. Germline CDR1 reads GTSNPN; CDR2 reads SVGIG (reference sequence). The CDR3 covers 12 residues. The chain's CDR3 is CAWSQIHHEQFF. Here the CDR3 DNA reads TGTGCCTGGAGTCAAATTCATCATGAGCAGTTCTTC.

This clonotype showed up many times. The chain carries TRBV12-3 or TRBV12-4 and TRBJ1-4; D unresolved. The CDR3 spans 14 residues. V was clipped by 3 bases and J by 0 bases, with 5 bases between them. CDR3 amino acids: CASSLLTTNEKLFF. The CDR3 DNA reads TGTGCCAGCAGTTTGCTAACAACTAATGAAAAACTGTTTTTT.

This clonotype was counted only a few times. The rearrangement links TRBV29-1 to TRBJ2-3; TRBD2 aligns across 9 bases. V lost 7 bases to trimming and J lost 5 bases; unmatched junction nucleotides: 16. This CDR3 spans 16 amino acids. Germline V lookup: CDR1 SQVTM, CDR2 ANQGSEA. Here the CDR3 reads CSALEGLAVLEDTQYF. Here the CDR3 DNA reads TGCAGCGCCCTGGAGGGACTAGCAGTTCTTGAAGATACGCAGTATTTT.

CDR3 amino acids: CASSLHGQGPDQPQHF. The CDR3 region has the DNA TGCGCCAGCAGCCTCCACGGACAGGGCCCTGACCAGCCCCAGCATTTT. This chain connects TRBV5-1 to TRBJ1-5; 8 bases line up with TRBD1. Germline V gives CDR1 SGHRS, CDR2 YFSETQ. V gave up 4 bases and J gave up 7 bases; unmatched junction bases: 13. The length of the CDR3 is 16 residues.

This clonotype was recorded many times. This chain connects TRBV12-3 or TRBV12-4 to TRBJ2-1, with 7 bases aligning to TRBD1. The trim removed 2 bases at V and 3 bases at J, leaving 4 bases unmatched. The CDR3 sequence is 15 residues long. CDR3 protein: CASSLSGGIYNEQFF. The CDR3 nucleotides are TGTGCCAGCAGTTTATCAGGGGGTATCTACAATGAGCAGTTCTTC.

There are a few counts of this clonotype. The rearrangement joins TRBV5-5 to TRBJ2-3, with a tentative D call TRBD2 (5 bases). The germline V and J ends were trimmed by 4 bases and 0 bases, with 9 bases remaining between them. CDR3 length: 14 residues. Germline V CDR1 and CDR2: SGHKS, YYEKEE (reference sequence). This chain's CDR3 is CASSTRLSTDTQYF. The DNA for the CDR3 is TGTGCCAGCAGCACGAGACTAAGCACAGATACGCAGTATTTT.

This chain joins TRBV24-1 and TRBJ2-3; unclear D gene. There are 14 residues in the CDR3. V was pared by 3 bases and J by 5 bases, with 11 bases between. CDR1 and CDR2 (germline): KGHDR, SFDVKD. The CDR3: CATSDAIEGDTQYF. CDR3 nucleotide sequence: TGTGCCACCAGTGATGCCATCGAAGGAGATACGCAGTATTTT.

This chain links TRBV29-1 with TRBJ1-2; D gene ambiguous. Germline CDR1 and CDR2: SQVTM and ANQGSEA. V lost 6 bases to trimming and J lost 1 base, with 3 bases between them. The length of the CDR3 is 10 residues. The CDR3 is CSVSNYGYTF. The CDR3 DNA reads TGCAGCGTGAGTAACTATGGCTACACCTTC.

This clonotype was seen only a few times. This chain connects TRBV7-2 to TRBJ2-5; maybe TRBD1 (6 bases). V dropped 5 bases and J dropped 4 bases, with 17 bases sitting between them. The length of the CDR3 is 15 residues. Germline V gene data show CDR1 as SGHTA and CDR2 as FQGNSA. The CDR3 DNA reads TGTGCCAGCAGCGTGGGACCGGGGACAAGAGAGACCCAGTACTTC. The encoded protein is CASSVGPGTRETQYF.

This chain links TRBV18 with TRBJ2-7; weak D call: TRBD1 (6 bases). V was pared by 3 bases and J by 0 bases, with 12 bases between. The CDR3 runs to 15 residues. CDR1 KGHSH and CDR2 LQKENI come from the germline V gene. CDR3: CASSPSQGSSYEQYF. DNA of the CDR3: TGTGCCAGCTCACCGTCACAGGGAAGCTCCTACGAGCAGTACTTC.

This sequence joins TRBV28 and TRBJ2-7, with 9 bases that match TRBD1. This CDR3 comprises 13 residues. V shed 6 bases, J shed 5 bases, and the junction held 5 bases outside the gene matches. Germline V gene sequence: CDR1 MDHEN, CDR2 SYDVKM. The chain's CDR3 is CASRSGQGHEQYV. CDR3 nucleotides: TGTGCCAGCAGATCGGGACAGGGTCACGAGCAGTACGTC.

This clonotype was detected many times. This rearrangement joins TRBV25-1 to TRBJ2-4; a weak D match, TRBD2 (7 bases). Germline CDR1 and CDR2: MGHDK and SYGVNS. The V end lost 1 base, the J end lost 7 bases, and 17 bases lay between the germline ends. The CDR3 has 16 residues. CDR3 sequence: CASSELGSGGRNIQYF. For the CDR3, the DNA is TGTGCCAGCAGTGAATTGGGCTCCGGGGGGCGGAACATTCAGTACTTC.

This clonotype was picked up a small number of times. The chain recombines TRBV27 with TRBJ2-1, with 11 nucleotides matching TRBD2. With 2 bases clipped from V and 6 bases from J, the junction kept 3 bases outside the gene matches. This CDR3 comprises 15 residues. Per the germline V gene, CDR1 is MNHEY and CDR2 is SMNVEV (reference sequence). The CDR3: CASSLKLAGGNEQFF. In DNA, the CDR3 is TGTGCCAGCAGTTTAAAGCTAGCGGGGGGCAATGAGCAGTTCTTC.